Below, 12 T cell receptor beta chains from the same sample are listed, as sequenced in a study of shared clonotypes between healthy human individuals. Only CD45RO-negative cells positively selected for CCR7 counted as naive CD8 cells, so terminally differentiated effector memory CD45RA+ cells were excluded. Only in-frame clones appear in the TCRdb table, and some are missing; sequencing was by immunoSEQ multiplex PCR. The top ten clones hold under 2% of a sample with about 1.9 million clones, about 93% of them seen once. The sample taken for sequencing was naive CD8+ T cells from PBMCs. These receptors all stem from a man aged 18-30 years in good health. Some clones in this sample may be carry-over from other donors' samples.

This CDR3 reads CASSSPGTGGRPEAFF. CDR3 in DNA: TGCGCCAGCAGCTCCCCAGGGACAGGGGGACGGCCTGAAGCTTTCTTT. This sequence joins TRBV5-1 and TRBJ1-1; 11 bases are shared with TRBD1. The CDR3 loop spans 16 amino acids. The V segment lost 3 bases and the J segment 6 bases; nucleotides outside the gene matches: 10. The germline gives CDR1 SGHRS, CDR2 YFSETQ.

The DNA for the CDR3 is TGCGCCAGCAGCCAAGACCGGGGGGACAGGGTTTCCAATGAGCAGTTCTTC. It specifies CASSQDRGDRVSNEQFF. The chain carries TRBV4-3 and TRBJ2-1, with TRBD1 matching over 9 bases. The junction had 9 bases not matched to a gene; V was cut back by 0 bases and J by 6 bases. The CDR3 extends over 17 amino acids. Per germline, CDR1 LGHNA and CDR2 YSLEER.

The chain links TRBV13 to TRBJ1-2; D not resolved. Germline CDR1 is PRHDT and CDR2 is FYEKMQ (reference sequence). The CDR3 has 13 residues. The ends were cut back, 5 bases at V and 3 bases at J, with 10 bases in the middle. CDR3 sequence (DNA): TGTGCCAGCAGCCCTGTCGGTTACTATGGCTACACCTTC. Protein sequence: CASSPVGYYGYTF.

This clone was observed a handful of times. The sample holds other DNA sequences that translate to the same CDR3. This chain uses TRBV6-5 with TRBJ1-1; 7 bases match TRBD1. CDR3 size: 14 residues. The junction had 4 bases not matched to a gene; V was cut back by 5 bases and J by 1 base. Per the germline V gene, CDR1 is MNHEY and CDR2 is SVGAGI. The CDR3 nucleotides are TGTGCCAGCAGTCCAGGGACAGAGAACACTGAAGCTTTCTTT. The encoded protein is CASSPGTENTEAFF.

CDR3 sequence (DNA): TGCAGCGTTTCCGGTGGGACTAAACCCTACAATGAGCAGTTCTTC. This gives the protein CSVSGGTKPYNEQFF. This chain connects TRBV29-1 to TRBJ2-1, with TRBD2 identical over 7 bases. Germline CDR1 SQVTM, CDR2 ANQGSEA. V trimming: 5 bases; J trimming: 2 bases; junction bases outside the gene matches: 9. The CDR3 sequence is 15 residues long.

DNA for the CDR3: TGTGCCAGCAGCCTACAGGGGGCGGTATTCAGCTCCTACAATGAGCAGTTCTTC. Protein product: CASSLQGAVFSSYNEQFF. The chain joins TRBV13 to TRBJ2-1; 9 bases map to TRBD1. The germline V gene encodes CDR1 PRHDT and CDR2 FYEKMQ (reference sequence). With V trimmed by 5 bases and J by 0 bases, 11 bases remained unmatched. This CDR3 is 18 amino acids long.

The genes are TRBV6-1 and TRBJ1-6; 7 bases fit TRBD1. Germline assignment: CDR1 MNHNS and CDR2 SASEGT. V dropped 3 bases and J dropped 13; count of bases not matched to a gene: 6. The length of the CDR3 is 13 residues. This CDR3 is CASSEGQWWPLHF. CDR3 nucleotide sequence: TGTGCCAGCAGTGAGGGACAGTGGTGGCCCCTCCACTTT.

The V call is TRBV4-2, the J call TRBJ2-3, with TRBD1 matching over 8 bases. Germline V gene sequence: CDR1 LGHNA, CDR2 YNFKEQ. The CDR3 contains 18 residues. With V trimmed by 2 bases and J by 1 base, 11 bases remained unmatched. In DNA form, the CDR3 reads TGTGCCAGCAGCCAACTATCACAGGGGGTGCTGCGCACAGATACGCAGTATTTT. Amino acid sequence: CASSQLSQGVLRTDTQYF.

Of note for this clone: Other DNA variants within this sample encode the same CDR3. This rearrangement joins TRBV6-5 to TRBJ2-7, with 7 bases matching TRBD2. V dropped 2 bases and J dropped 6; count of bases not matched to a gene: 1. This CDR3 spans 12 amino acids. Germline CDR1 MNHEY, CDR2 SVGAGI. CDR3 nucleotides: TGTGCCAGCAGTTACGGGGAGGGCGAGCAGTACTTC. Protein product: CASSYGEGEQYF.

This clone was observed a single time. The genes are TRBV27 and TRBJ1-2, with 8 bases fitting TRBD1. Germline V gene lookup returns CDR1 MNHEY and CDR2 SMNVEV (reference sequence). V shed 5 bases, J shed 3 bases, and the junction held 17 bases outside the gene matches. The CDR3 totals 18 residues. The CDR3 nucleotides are TGTGCCAGCAGTCAGAGAACCTTAACAGGGGGTCCAGACTATGGCTACACCTTC. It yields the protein CASSQRTLTGGPDYGYTF.

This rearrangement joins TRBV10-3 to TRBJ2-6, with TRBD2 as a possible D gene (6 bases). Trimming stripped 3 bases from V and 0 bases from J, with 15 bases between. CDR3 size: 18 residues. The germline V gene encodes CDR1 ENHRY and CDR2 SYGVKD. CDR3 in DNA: TGTGCCATCAGTGATAGTTTCAGCGGGCCCTCTGGGGCCAACGTCCTGACTTTC. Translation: CAISDSFSGPSGANVLTF.

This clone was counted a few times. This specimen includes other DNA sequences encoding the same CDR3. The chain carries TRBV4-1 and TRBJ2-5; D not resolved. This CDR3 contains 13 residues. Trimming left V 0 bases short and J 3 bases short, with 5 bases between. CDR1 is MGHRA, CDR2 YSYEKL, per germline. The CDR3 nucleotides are TGCGCCAGCAGCCAAGATTGGGAAGAGACCCAGTACTTC. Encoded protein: CASSQDWEETQYF.